The text below deals with one T cell receptor (beta chain). The antigen is unknown. The data originate from a study of cytomegalovirus exposure and HLA in healthy donors. The wider study: A preliminary data release comprised around 90 million unique TCRs obtained from HLA-typed donors. Broader study findings: Usually a TCR sequence was rare, but some public TCRs were found in many donors. Cytomegalovirus-associated status was assigned to roughly 160 TCR beta chains. A later analysis linked a missense DCLRE1C variant to TCR beta V- and J-gene trimming.

The PCR had 60 Vbeta and 13 Jbeta primers. Profiled with immunoSEQ multiplex PCR; TCRdb holds only in-frame clones, not every one. The sample data list roughly 51,000 clones. V lost 1 base to trimming and J lost 5 bases, with 11 bases between them. The CDR3 length is 14 residues. The germline V gene encodes CDR1 KGHSH and CDR2 LQKENI. This sequence originates from a woman aged 45 to 65 in good health and CMV-seropositive. This chain links TRBV18 with TRBJ1-1; no definite D call. The sequenced material came from PBMCs. CDR3 in amino acids: CASSPLPGGTEAFF. The CDR3 DNA is TGTGCCAGCTCACCACTACCGGGAGGGACTGAAGCTTTCTTT. Drawing the rest from reference TRBV18 and TRBJ1-1, the complete variable domain is NAGVMQNPRHLVRRRGQEARLRCSPMKGHSHVYWYRQLPEEGLKFMVYLQKENIIDESGMPKERFSAEFPKEGPSILRIQQVVRGDSAAYFCASSPLPGGTEAFFGQGTRLTVV.